Presented here are 10 T cell receptor beta chains from one specimen sequenced in a study of early stage breast cancer tumors. Assay used: immunoSEQ multiplex PCR; TCRdb lists only in-frame clones, some missing. The sample lists about 72,000 clones; roughly three quarters were seen once. Sequencing was carried out using blood. All receptors derive from a person between 60 and 69 years old with breast cancer.

V usage is TRBV29-1 and J usage is TRBJ1-2; the match to TRBD1 covers 8 bases. The CDR3 has 14 amino acids. After removal of 7 bases from V and 8 bases from J, the junction contained 15 bases not matched to a gene. CDR1 is SQVTM, CDR2 ANQGSEA, per germline. CDR3 bases: TGCAGCGCCTCCCCCGGACAGGGAATCGACGGCTACACCTTC. It is translated as CSASPGQGIDGYTF.

This chain uses TRBV2 with TRBJ2-4; tentatively, D is TRBD1 or TRBD2 (6 bases each). This CDR3 contains 16 residues. Germline V gene sequence: CDR1 SNHLY, CDR2 FYNNEI. The V end lost 8 bases, the J end lost 6 bases, and 23 bases lay between the germline ends. CDR3 sequence: CASDWGDRTGVNIQYF. CDR3 DNA sequence: TGTGCCAGCGATTGGGGTGACAGGACGGGAGTAAACATTCAGTACTTC.

The chain recombines TRBV7-2 with TRBJ1-2, with D possibly matching TRBD1 (6 bases). With 5 bases removed from V and 3 bases from J, the gap between germline ends came to 16 bases. Germline loops: CDR1 SGHTA, CDR2 FQGNSA. The CDR3 spans 15 residues. The CDR3 spells CASSPDGGTYYGYTF. DNA of the CDR3: TGTGCCAGCAGCCCAGACGGTGGGACATACTATGGCTACACCTTC.

There are a few counts of this clone. CDR3 in DNA: TGTGCCAGTAGTCCCCCGGCGGGGGGGGCGGAAAAACTGTTTTTT. Amino acids: CASSPPAGGAEKLFF. This chain connects TRBV19 to TRBJ1-4; perhaps TRBD1 as D (6 bases). This CDR3 is 15 amino acids long. V gave up 5 bases and J gave up 8 bases, with 18 bases separating them. Germline V gene data show CDR1 as LNHDA and CDR2 as SQIVND (reference sequence).

The chain uses TRBV18 and TRBJ2-7, with TRBD2 identical over 8 bases. This CDR3 spans 13 amino acids. Per the germline V gene, CDR1 is KGHSH and CDR2 is LQKENI. V was clipped by 2 bases and J by 4 bases; unmatched bases: 1. Here the CDR3 reads CASSPTGGYEQYF. Written as DNA, the CDR3 is TGTGCCAGCTCACCAACGGGGGGGTACGAGCAGTACTTC.

The V gene is TRBV6-1, the J gene TRBJ2-5; 7 bases map to TRBD2. With 6 bases clipped from V and 6 bases from J, the junction kept 4 bases outside the gene matches. Germline V gene data show CDR1 as MNHNS and CDR2 as SASEGT. The CDR3 is 12 amino acids. Written as DNA, the CDR3 is TGTGCCAGCAGCGGGACTATACAGACCCAGTACTTC. It codes for CASSGTIQTQYF.

The genes are TRBV5-4 and TRBJ2-1; 12 bases are a match to TRBD1. Germline CDR1 is SGHNT and CDR2 is YYREEE (reference sequence). J lost 10 bases, V lost 3 bases, and 11 bases had no gene match. This CDR3 has 16 residues. This CDR3 is CASSSRPGQGAREQFF. CDR3 nucleotide sequence: TGTGCCAGCAGCTCCCGGCCGGGACAGGGGGCACGGGAGCAGTTCTTC.

This clone was seen more than once but under ten times. V gene TRBV4-1 combines with J gene TRBJ1-2; TRBD1 is a possible D gene (5 bases). There are 13 residues in the CDR3. V lost 1 base and J lost 5, with 8 bases in between. The germline gives CDR1 MGHRA, CDR2 YSYEKL. CDR3: CASSQGGEYGYTF. The DNA for the CDR3 is TGCGCCAGCAGCCAAGGAGGGGAATATGGCTACACCTTC.

The sample holds one count of this clone. The rearrangement joins TRBV28 to TRBJ1-2; a weak D match, TRBD1 (5 bases). Deletions cut 6 bases from V and 2 bases from J, with 19 bases between. The CDR3 extends over 16 amino acids. CDR1 and CDR2 from the germline V gene are MDHEN and SYDVKM. CDR3 region: CASSRPGTWTNYGYTF. CDR3 bases: TGTGCCAGCAGCCGTCCCGGGACCTGGACGAACTATGGCTACACCTTC.

The chain has TRBV4-3 and TRBJ1-4; tentatively, D is TRBD1 (5 bases). This CDR3 comprises 15 residues. Germline V gene sequence: CDR1 LGHNA, CDR2 YSLEER. The ends were cut back, 0 bases at V and 8 bases at J, with 13 bases in the middle. The DNA for the CDR3 is TGCGCCAGCAGCCAAGATGTAGGACAAGGAGAAAAACTGTTTTTT. Its protein is CASSQDVGQGEKLFF.